This T cell receptor beta chain emerged from a study of blood T cell repertoires in COVID-19. Study summary: Specimens from acute and convalescent COVID-19 originated in the United States, Italy and Spain. PBMCs, B-cell-depleted T cells, or T cells were the source of the cDNA or gDNA that made up the material.

Per germline, CDR1 LNHDA and CDR2 SQIVND (reference sequence). V was clipped by 7 bases and J by 0 bases, with 12 bases between them. CDR3 size: 15 residues. The repertoire was sequenced with immunoSEQ multiplex PCR; TCRdb's copy has only in-frame clones and lacks some. The sample yields around 300,000 clones, 88% seen once. Sequencing was performed on peripheral blood. This receptor was obtained from a young man with active or convalescent COVID-19. The rearrangement links TRBV19 to TRBJ1-4, with a possible D match to TRBD1 (5 bases). The CDR3, as DNA: TGTGCCAGTACGGGTGGGGCCGCAACTAATGAAAAACTGTTTTTT. The encoded protein is CASTGGAATNEKLFF.